This T cell receptor beta chain was observed in a study of patients and donors after allogeneic stem cell transplantation. One entry per CDR3 protein results from TCRdb running MiXCR on the RT-PCR reads. This table has 800,000 to 1,000,000 distinct CDR3 sequences, under 20% appearing once. In its sample, this clonotype was seen many times. V lost 6 bases and J 2 bases, leaving 11 bases between the germline ends. Germline loops: CDR1 SQVTM, CDR2 ANQGSEA. The CDR3 length is 13 residues. The sequence was collected from a human donor who was either an allogeneic HSCT recipient or a stem cell or donor lymphocyte infusion donor (not recorded which). It is not recorded whose cells these are; they may come from a transplant donor. Sequencing used blood, either unsorted or a sorted T cell fraction (not recorded which). V is TRBV29-1 and J is TRBJ2-4; possible D gene TRBD1, 6 bases. The CDR3 spells CSVAGQTKNIQYF. The CDR3 bases are TGCAGCGTGGCTGGACAGACCAAAAACATTCAGTACTTC.